The next 32 T cell receptor beta chains were all read from a single sample in a study of response to subunit inactivated influenza vaccine. MiXCR was run by TCRdb on the RT-PCR reads, yielding one entry per CDR3 protein. The table records roughly 630,000 distinct CDR3 sequences, less than 15% of them present only once. The sequencing here drew on PBMCs from blood, taken approximately 15 days before vaccination. Every receptor here comes from a man aged 50-59 years who received an inactivated influenza vaccine.

V is TRBV9 and J is TRBJ1-6; D is ambiguous. CDR3 length equals 14 residues. V lost 3 bases and J lost 9, with 13 bases in between. The germline V gene has CDR1 SGDLS and CDR2 YYNGEE. The CDR3, as DNA: TGTGCCAGCAGCGCCGGAATCAGCGGTTCACCCCTCCACTTT. Translated: CASSAGISGSPLHF.

This clonotype came up a few times. Here the CDR3 DNA reads TGCGCCAGCAGCCAAGATGCGCGTGAGACCCAGTACTTC. Protein sequence: CASSQDARETQYF. The chain is built from TRBV4-3 and TRBJ2-5, with no clear D. This CDR3 is built from 13 residues. The V gene's germline CDR1 is LGHNA and CDR2 YSLEER. Trimming removed 0 bases from V and 5 bases from J, with 7 bases in between.

This clonotype was counted a few times. CDR3 bases: TGCAGTGCTAGAGTTGGGACTAGCGGGGGCGAGACCCAGTACTTC. Amino acid sequence: CSARVGTSGGETQYF. The rearrangement uses TRBV20-1 and TRBJ2-5, with TRBD2 matching 14 bases. Germline V lookup: CDR1 DFQATT, CDR2 SNEGSKA (reference sequence). The CDR3 is 15 residues long. The V and J ends lost 1 base and 5 bases, in that order; junction bases with no gene match: 3.

This chain uses TRBV4-2 with TRBJ2-2, with D possibly called TRBD1 or TRBD2 (5 bases each). With 0 bases removed from V and 4 bases from J, the gap between germline ends came to 12 bases. The V gene's germline CDR1 is LGHNA and CDR2 YNFKEQ. The CDR3 loop spans 16 amino acids. The CDR3 is CASSQDRGRVTGELFF. The CDR3 bases are TGTGCCAGCAGCCAAGATCGGGGCAGGGTCACCGGGGAGCTGTTTTTT.

A note on this clonotype: A junction boundary mismatches the germline segment, possibly from a read error. The gene calls are TRBV5-5 and TRBJ2-2, with 8 positions matching TRBD2. In germline, CDR1 is SGHKS, CDR2 YYEKEE (reference sequence). This CDR3 has 15 residues. In DNA form, the CDR3 reads TGTGCCGGCAGGCTAGCGGGTGCGAACACCGGGGAGCTGTTTTTT. Translated: CAGRLAGANTGELFF.

The J gene is TRBJ2-4, the V gene TRBV4-3, with 8 bases identical to TRBD1. Per the germline V gene, CDR1 is LGHNA and CDR2 is YSLEER. With V trimmed by 4 bases and J by 2 bases, 13 bases remained unmatched. The CDR3 is 18 residues long. CDR3 in DNA: TGCGCCAGCAGCCGGACCAGACGAGGACAGGGTTCCAAAAACATTCAGTACTTC. This codes for CASSRTRRGQGSKNIQYF.

The J gene is TRBJ2-2, the V gene TRBV5-1, with 9 bases identical to TRBD2. The CDR3 is 16 amino acids. The J segment lost 5 bases and the V segment lost 1 base, leaving 6 bases of the junction unmatched. Germline assignment: CDR1 SGHRS and CDR2 YFSETQ. CDR3 coding DNA: TGCGCCAGCAGCTTGATGTCTAGCGGGACTACCGGGGAGCTGTTTTTT. Amino acids: CASSLMSSGTTGELFF.

The V call is TRBV7-6, the J call TRBJ2-3, with 7 bases matching TRBD1. From germline, CDR1 is SGHVS and CDR2 FNYEAQ. J gave up 3 bases and V 4 bases, and 10 bases lay outside the gene matches. The CDR3 length is 16 residues. The CDR3 reads CASSSGETGSTDTQYF. For the CDR3, the DNA is TGTGCCAGCAGCTCGGGCGAGACAGGGTCGACAGATACGCAGTATTTT.

This clonotype was picked up a small number of times. The J gene is TRBJ2-1, the V gene TRBV11-2; the D is unclear. Germline V lookup: CDR1 SGHAT, CDR2 FQNNGV. The CDR3 spans 17 residues. V lost 3 bases and J 5 bases, leaving 20 bases between the germline ends. The CDR3 bases are TGTGCCAGCAGCTTCTTTACCTTTGTGAGGAAACACAATGAGCAGTTCTTC. Its translation: CASSFFTFVRKHNEQFF.

This clonotype turned up a few times. This chain connects TRBV12-3 or TRBV12-4 to TRBJ2-2, with 8 positions matching TRBD2. V lost 5 bases to trimming and J lost 4 bases; unmatched junction nucleotides: 6. There are 15 residues in the CDR3. The CDR3: CASSPTAGVTGELFF. The CDR3, as DNA: TGTGCCAGCAGTCCGACAGCGGGGGTCACCGGGGAGCTGTTTTTT.

The V gene is TRBV4-2, the J gene TRBJ1-5, with 9 bases that match TRBD1. Germline V gene lookup returns CDR1 LGHNA and CDR2 YNFKEQ. The CDR3 sequence is 16 residues long. The junction had 9 bases not matched to a gene; V was cut back by 3 bases and J by 6 bases. The DNA for the CDR3 is TGTGCCAGCAGCCAGGACAGCGGGACAGGGACTCAGCCCCAGCATTTT. This translates into CASSQDSGTGTQPQHF.

This clonotype was observed a handful of times. The V gene is TRBV4-2, the J gene TRBJ2-5, with D tentatively TRBD1 or TRBD2 (5 bases each). Trimming stripped 1 base from V and 5 bases from J, with 11 bases between. CDR3 size: 14 residues. CDR1 is LGHNA and CDR2 is YNFKEQ in the germline V gene. The CDR3 sequence: CASSQGNEGETQYF. DNA of the CDR3: TGTGCCAGCAGCCAAGGGAACGAGGGGGAGACCCAGTACTTC.

This clonotype was picked up many times. The chain recombines TRBV6-2 or TRBV6-3 with TRBJ2-7, with D possibly being TRBD2 (6 bases). This CDR3 has 16 residues. Per germline, CDR1 MNHEY and CDR2 SVGEGT. Between the trimmed V and J ends, which lost 2 bases and 2 bases, there was a span of 16 bases. The CDR3 DNA sequence: TGTGCCAGCAGTTACCGGGCCGGGACGGGAGCCTACGAGCAGTACTTC. This encodes CASSYRAGTGAYEQYF.

This clonotype was counted a few times. This chain joins TRBV7-8 and TRBJ2-1; weak D call: TRBD2 (6 bases). V was clipped by 5 bases and J by 6 bases, with 20 bases between them. CDR3 length: 16 amino acids. Germline-derived CDR1 and CDR2 are SGHVS and FQNEAQ. The CDR3 loop reads CASSTLEGAKANEQFF. In nucleotides, the CDR3 is TGTGCCAGCAGCACCCTGGAGGGAGCAAAGGCCAATGAGCAGTTCTTC.

The sample holds a few counts of this clonotype. The J gene is TRBJ1-1, the V gene TRBV20-1, with TRBD1 as a possible D gene (5 bases). V lost 0 bases and J 1 base, leaving 12 bases between the germline ends. CDR1 and CDR2 (germline): DFQATT, SNEGSKA (reference sequence). The CDR3 is 15 amino acids. CDR3 protein: CSARESGRTNTEAFF. The CDR3 region has the DNA TGCAGTGCTAGAGAATCGGGACGTACGAACACTGAAGCTTTCTTT.

This clonotype was counted at least ten times. CDR3 DNA: TGTGCCAGCAGAGGGTTCCCGCTCGGGGGATCTACGAACACCGGGGAGCTGTTTTTT. Its protein is CASRGFPLGGSTNTGELFF. The chain is built from TRBV6-2 or TRBV6-3 and TRBJ2-2; TRBD2 might be the D (6 bases). CDR1 is MNHEY and CDR2 is SVGEGT in the germline V gene. This CDR3 has 19 residues. Trimming took off 6 bases at V and 0 bases at J, with 23 bases between the two ends.

This clonotype was observed a handful of times. DNA for the CDR3: TGTGCCAGCAGCTCACAGACGGAGACCCAGTACTTC. The encoded protein is CASSSQTETQYF. The rearrangement links TRBV7-2 to TRBJ2-5; no clear D. Germline CDR1 reads SGHTA; CDR2 reads FQGNSA. Trimming pared 4 bases from V and 5 bases from J, leaving 8 bases between. The length of the CDR3 is 12 residues.

This clonotype was observed many times. The chain employs TRBV20-1 and TRBJ1-1; D remains unclear. Trimming took off 0 bases at V and 4 bases at J, with 12 bases between the two ends. Per germline, CDR1 DFQATT and CDR2 SNEGSKA (reference sequence). CDR3 length: 14 residues. CDR3 bases: TGCAGTGCTAGAGATCCGGGTTGGGGCACTGAAGCTTTCTTT. Amino acid sequence: CSARDPGWGTEAFF.

The chain is built from TRBV19 and TRBJ2-7, with D perhaps matching TRBD1 (6 bases). CDR1 is LNHDA, CDR2 SQIVND, per germline (reference sequence). This CDR3 contains 14 residues. V lost 5 bases and J lost 5, with 16 bases in between. Here the CDR3 DNA reads TGTGCCAGTAGTTACTGGCCAGGGGACCACGAGCAGTACTTC. Its translation is CASSYWPGDHEQYF.

The CDR3 region has the DNA TGTGCCAGCAGTGAAGAGCACACTATTAATCAGCCCCAGCATTTT. This codes for CASSEEHTINQPQHF. The chain is built from TRBV2 and TRBJ1-5; D remains ambiguous. CDR1 SNHLY and CDR2 FYNNEI come from the germline V gene. Trimming removed 1 base from V and 4 bases from J, with 11 bases in between. This CDR3 region has 15 residues.

This clonotype occurred a few times. The gene calls are TRBV6-2 or TRBV6-3 and TRBJ1-5; no clear D gene. The CDR3 loop spans 13 amino acids. Trimming shortened V by 0 bases and J by 6 bases, and 6 bases separated the two germline ends. Germline V lookup: CDR1 MNHEY, CDR2 SVGEGT. The CDR3 DNA sequence: TGTGCCAGCAGTTACTCCGCGGCTCAGCCCCAGCATTTT. Its translation: CASSYSAAQPQHF.

This clonotype was counted between two and nine times. The CDR3 DNA is TGCGCCAGCAGCCAAGGACCGGAGTTCTACGAGCAGTACTTC. This sequence encodes CASSQGPEFYEQYF. This chain links TRBV4-1 with TRBJ2-7; D remains ambiguous. This CDR3 is 14 amino acids long. Germline values: CDR1 MGHRA, CDR2 YSYEKL. V shed 1 base and J shed 3 bases, with 10 bases lying between them.

Only a few counts were recorded for this clonotype. The V gene is TRBV11-2, the J gene TRBJ2-4, with D possibly matching TRBD1 (6 bases). The CDR3 runs 16 residues. V lost 4 bases, J lost 0 bases, and 13 bases lay in between. CDR1 SGHAT and CDR2 FQNNGV come from the germline V gene. CDR3 amino acids: CASSSGQILAKNIQYF. The CDR3 DNA is TGTGCCAGCAGCTCAGGACAGATACTAGCCAAAAACATTCAGTACTTC.

This clonotype appeared a few times. The gene calls are TRBV12-3 or TRBV12-4 and TRBJ1-5; perhaps TRBD1 as D (5 bases). The length of the CDR3 is 14 residues. The V end lost 7 bases, the J end lost 10 bases, and 20 bases lay between the germline ends. Here the CDR3 reads CASILPQGLRPQHF. The CDR3 DNA is TGTGCCAGCATCTTACCGCAGGGCCTCAGACCCCAGCATTTT.

This clonotype was found a few times. This rearrangement joins TRBV15 to TRBJ2-2; either TRBD1 or TRBD2 may supply D (5 bases each). The CDR3 is 18 residues long. V lost 2 bases to trimming and J lost 4 bases, with 20 bases between them. From germline, CDR1 is LNHNV and CDR2 YYDKDF (reference sequence). The CDR3 sequence is CATSRSEGLRFGTGELFF. DNA of the CDR3: TGTGCCACCAGCAGATCCGAGGGGCTACGGTTCGGCACCGGGGAGCTGTTTTTT. The variable domain in full, completed from reference TRBV15 and TRBJ2-2, reads DAMVIQNPRYQVTQFGKPVTLSCSQTLNHNVMYWYQQKSSQAPKLLFHYYDKDFNNEADTPDNFQSRRPNTSFCFLDIRSPGLGDTAMYLCATSRSEGLRFGTGELFFGEGSRLTVL.

In nucleotides, the CDR3 is TGTGCCAGCAAACGTTTAGGGGACGCTGAAGCTTTCTTT. Translated, it gives CASKRLGDAEAFF. The gene calls are TRBV27 and TRBJ1-1; TRBD1 is a possible D gene (5 bases). The germline gives CDR1 MNHEY, CDR2 SMNVEV (reference sequence). The CDR3 consists of 13 residues. The V gene lost 7 bases and the J gene lost 6 bases, with 15 bases spanning the gap.

To note about this clonotype: At one of its ends the junction is not consistent with the germline gene, which may arise from a read error. This chain uses TRBV5-1 with TRBJ1-1; D not resolved. The CDR3 is 13 amino acids. The V gene's germline CDR1 is SGHRS and CDR2 YFSETQ. Here the CDR3 reads CTSSFRDYGEAFF. The CDR3 DNA is TGCACCAGCAGCTTTAGGGATTACGGTGAAGCTTTCTTT.

The chain employs TRBV3-1 and TRBJ2-7, with 9 bases lining up with TRBD1. V shed 4 bases, J shed 1 base, and the junction held 8 bases outside the gene matches. The CDR3 loop spans 16 amino acids. Germline assignment: CDR1 LGHDT and CDR2 YNNKEL (reference sequence). CDR3 residues: CASSREPGQGSYEQYF. CDR3 DNA: TGTGCCAGCAGCCGAGAGCCGGGACAGGGTTCCTACGAGCAGTACTTC.

The chain links TRBV7-3 to TRBJ2-5, with no clear D. Germline CDR1 SGHTA, CDR2 FQGTGA. Trimming left V 1 base short and J 5 bases short, with 8 bases between. The CDR3 has 13 residues. The CDR3 DNA reads TGTGCCAGCAGCTTAAAAGGTCGGGAGACCCAGTACTTC. Translation: CASSLKGRETQYF.

The V call is TRBV7-2, the J call TRBJ2-4; D possibly corresponds to TRBD1 (6 bases). The CDR3 is 16 residues long. The germline V and J ends were trimmed by 5 bases and 0 bases, with 14 bases remaining between them. Germline V CDR1 and CDR2: SGHTA, FQGNSA. The CDR3, as DNA: TGTGCCAGCAGCCCCCAGGGCAGGGGAGCCAAAAACATTCAGTACTTC. Residues: CASSPQGRGAKNIQYF.

The J gene is TRBJ1-5, the V gene TRBV28, with D possibly matching TRBD1 (5 bases). CDR3 length: 14 amino acids. CDR1 is MDHEN and CDR2 is SYDVKM in the germline V gene. Between the trimmed V and J ends, which lost 3 bases and 5 bases, there was a span of 11 bases. In DNA, the CDR3 is TGTGCCAGCAGTTTGCTGGGGGTGGATCAGCCCCAGCATTTT. It encodes CASSLLGVDQPQHF.

This clonotype showed up many times. The rearrangement links TRBV2 to TRBJ2-3; weak D call: TRBD1 (6 bases). Germline V gene data show CDR1 as SNHLY and CDR2 as FYNNEI. Between the trimmed V and J ends, which lost 5 bases and 9 bases, there was a span of 24 bases. The CDR3 covers 16 residues. CDR3 protein: CASSSRQVLYEWTQYF. In DNA form, the CDR3 reads TGTGCCAGCAGTTCCCGACAGGTTCTTTATGAATGGACGCAGTATTTT.